One sample yielded the 19 T cell receptor beta chains listed below, sequenced in a study of CD8 T cells in ankylosing spondylitis. Each CDR3 protein gets one entry after TCRdb re-called the 5' RACE reads with MiXCR. Here the sample spans about 140,000 distinct CDR3 sequences, 7.5% to 9.5% being singletons. The sample comprised synovial fluid, either unsorted or a sorted T cell fraction (not recorded which). These receptors all come from a male donor with ankylosing spondylitis.

There are many counts of this clonotype. V gene TRBV11-2 combines with J gene TRBJ2-2; D ambiguous. V shed 3 bases and J shed 8 bases, with 10 bases lying between them. The CDR3 extends over 13 amino acids. Germline lookup yields CDR1 SGHAT and CDR2 FQNNGV. Written as DNA, the CDR3 is TGTGCCAGCAGCTTCTTCCGCGGAGGGGAGCTGTTTTTT. This encodes CASSFFRGGELFF.

This clonotype was seen at least ten times. V and J are TRBV10-3 and TRBJ2-5; D gene unclear. This CDR3 comprises 13 residues. The ends were cut back, 3 bases at V and 7 bases at J, with 12 bases in the middle. The germline V gene encodes CDR1 ENHRY and CDR2 SYGVKD. The CDR3 loop is CAISEQRLGTQYF. In DNA, the CDR3 is TGTGCCATCAGTGAACAGCGCCTCGGGACCCAGTACTTC.

This clonotype was counted many times. The chain has TRBV28 and TRBJ1-2; D not resolved. The CDR3 is made up of 13 amino acids. The V and J ends lost 4 bases and 3 bases respectively, with 9 bases between them. Germline V lookup: CDR1 MDHEN, CDR2 SYDVKM. CDR3: CASSSSAYYGYTF. CDR3 sequence (DNA): TGTGCCAGCAGTTCGTCAGCCTACTATGGCTACACCTTC.

This clonotype was picked up many times. The chain recombines TRBV4-1 with TRBJ2-5; 9 nucleotides align to TRBD2. This CDR3 comprises 17 residues. CDR1 and CDR2 (germline): MGHRA, YSYEKL. J gave up 2 bases and V 1 base, and 8 bases lay outside the gene matches. CDR3 nucleotides: TGCGCCAGCAGCCAAGCTGGCGGACTAGCGCCACAAGAGACCCAGTACTTC. Translated: CASSQAGGLAPQETQYF.

Ten or more counts support this clonotype. The V gene is TRBV12-3 or TRBV12-4, the J gene TRBJ1-2, with 9 nucleotides matching TRBD1. V was pared by 6 bases and J by 7 bases, with 9 bases of the junction left unmatched. CDR3 size: 14 residues. The CDR3 DNA follows: TGTGCCAGCAGCCAGGACAGGGGAAAATCTGGCTACACCTTC. This gives the protein CASSQDRGKSGYTF.

This clonotype occurred a few times. The V gene is TRBV7-8, the J gene TRBJ2-2, with TRBD2 matching over 7 bases. The germline CDR1 and CDR2 sequences are SGHVS and FQNEAQ. The CDR3 is 16 amino acids. The V gene end was trimmed by 5 bases and the J gene end by 7 bases; junction bases not matched to a gene: 13. CDR3 amino acids: CASSPVERGLGGELFF. CDR3 sequence (DNA): TGTGCCAGCAGCCCAGTGGAGCGGGGTCTGGGCGGGGAGCTGTTTTTT. Based on the CDR3 plus reference TRBV7-8 and TRBJ2-2, the full variable domain is GAGVSQSPRYKVAKRGQDVALRCDPISGHVSLFWYQQALGQGPEFLTYFQNEAQLDKSGLPSDRFFAERPEGSVSTLKIQRTQQEDSAVYLCASSPVERGLGGELFFGEGSRLTVL.

The chain joins TRBV11-2 to TRBJ1-1, with D unclear. Germline CDR1 reads SGHAT; CDR2 reads FQNNGV. Trimming removed 1 base from V and 8 bases from J, with 14 bases in between. The CDR3 contains 14 residues. The CDR3 reads CASSLGLRVTEAFF. CDR3 sequence (DNA): TGTGCCAGCAGCTTAGGTCTCCGGGTGACAGAAGCTTTCTTT.

This chain joins TRBV20-1 and TRBJ2-1; TRBD2 agrees at 9 bases. The CDR3 runs 12 residues. After removal of 6 bases from V and 7 bases from J, the junction contained 4 bases not matched to a gene. CDR1 is DFQATT, CDR2 SNEGSKA, per germline (reference sequence). CDR3 nucleotides: TGCAGTGCAGGGACTAGCTTGAATGAGCAGTTCTTC. Protein product: CSAGTSLNEQFF.

This clonotype was detected many times. V gene TRBV25-1 combines with J gene TRBJ1-2; no firm D call. The CDR3 has 15 residues. The V and J ends lost 5 bases and 2 bases respectively, with 15 bases between them. CDR1 and CDR2 (germline): MGHDK, SYGVNS. The CDR3 sequence is CASSPSGRENYGYTF. For the CDR3, the DNA is TGTGCCAGCAGTCCCTCGGGGAGGGAAAACTATGGCTACACCTTC.

This clonotype was observed a few times. The gene calls are TRBV7-2 and TRBJ2-7; a weak D match, TRBD2 (5 bases). Per the germline V gene, CDR1 is SGHTA and CDR2 is FQGNSA. The CDR3 length is 13 residues. V was pared by 3 bases and J by 6 bases, with 12 bases between. The CDR3 is CASSFRFSGEQYF. CDR3 sequence (DNA): TGTGCCAGCAGCTTTCGATTCAGCGGCGAGCAGTACTTC.

This clonotype was seen only a few times. This chain links TRBV10-3 with TRBJ1-2; TRBD1 matches 10 bases. V was clipped by 5 bases and J by 7 bases; unmatched bases: 7. The CDR3 spans 14 residues. Germline CDR1 reads ENHRY; CDR2 reads SYGVKD. CDR3 in amino acids: CAISRETGGSGYTF. CDR3 in DNA: TGTGCCATCAGTCGAGAGACAGGGGGCTCTGGCTACACCTTC.

The chain recombines TRBV6-5 with TRBJ2-1, with D perhaps matching TRBD2 (7 bases). This CDR3 comprises 17 residues. Germline V gene data show CDR1 as MNHEY and CDR2 as SVGAGI. V was pared by 0 bases and J by 8 bases, with 20 bases between. In DNA form, the CDR3 reads TGTGCCAGCAGTTACTCGGGTAGGGGGGGTTTCCTCCATGAGCAGTTCTTC. As protein: CASSYSGRGGFLHEQFF.

This clonotype was found many times. V and J are TRBV12-3 or TRBV12-4 and TRBJ2-1, with D possibly being TRBD2 (6 bases). The V gene lost 6 bases and the J gene lost 4 bases, with 16 bases spanning the gap. The CDR3 loop spans 15 amino acids. The CDR3 nucleotides read TGTGCCAGCAGCCTTAGCGGAGGGTATTACAATGAGCAGTTCTTC. Its translation is CASSLSGGYYNEQFF.

The chain couples TRBV5-6 to TRBJ1-2; D possibly corresponds to TRBD1 (6 bases). This CDR3 contains 16 residues. V gave up 3 bases and J gave up 3 bases, with 18 bases separating them. The germline V gene has CDR1 SGHDT and CDR2 YYEEEE. DNA of the CDR3: TGTGCCAGCAGCTCCTTAACAACAGGGAAGGACTATGGCTACACCTTC. Translating it yields CASSSLTTGKDYGYTF.

This clonotype was detected only a few times. The rearrangement joins TRBV4-2 to TRBJ2-7; no firm D call. Trimming pared 3 bases from V and 5 bases from J, leaving 11 bases between. The CDR3 covers 13 residues. Germline loops: CDR1 LGHNA, CDR2 YNFKEQ. Here the CDR3 reads CASSQGLMDEQYF. The CDR3 coding sequence is TGTGCCAGCAGCCAGGGCCTTATGGACGAGCAGTACTTC.

For this clonotype: One end of the junction varies from germline; a read error may be responsible. This chain joins TRBV7-7 and TRBJ2-5, with 8 bases matching TRBD1. This CDR3 has 15 residues. Germline CDR1 is SSHAT and CDR2 is FNYEAQ (reference sequence). Written as DNA, the CDR3 is TGTGCTAGCAGCTTCGGTCCGACAGGGGAAGAGACCCAGTACTTC. This sequence encodes CASSFGPTGEETQYF.

This clonotype occurred many times. The chain links TRBV5-1 to TRBJ2-1; 10 nucleotides line up with TRBD2. V trimming: 0 bases; J trimming: 6 bases; junction bases outside the gene matches: 6. The CDR3 length is 16 residues. Per germline, CDR1 SGHRS and CDR2 YFSETQ. CDR3 nucleotides: TGCGCCAGCAGCTTGGCCGGGACTAGCGCGACCAATGAGCAGTTCTTC. Translation gives CASSLAGTSATNEQFF.

This clonotype has more than one count but fewer than ten. The rearrangement uses TRBV6-2 or TRBV6-3 and TRBJ1-1, with no clear D. Trimming took off 5 bases at V and 3 bases at J, with 13 bases between the two ends. The CDR3 contains 14 residues. Germline V gives CDR1 MNHEY, CDR2 SVGEGT. The CDR3 is CASSLQRWDTEAFF. The CDR3 DNA follows: TGTGCCAGCAGTCTACAGAGGTGGGACACTGAAGCTTTCTTT.

This clonotype was counted ten times or more. This chain joins TRBV7-2 and TRBJ1-2, with 8 positions matching TRBD1. V was pared by 2 bases and J by 14 bases, with 19 bases of the junction left unmatched. The CDR3 spans 16 residues. CDR1 is SGHTA, CDR2 FQGNSA, per germline. CDR3 in amino acids: CASSLSSSGQVKIDTF. CDR3 nucleotide sequence: TGTGCCAGCAGCTTATCCTCTTCGGGACAGGTTAAAATCGATACCTTC.